Detailed here is one T cell receptor beta chain. This sample is part of a study of shared clonotypes between healthy human individuals. The CDR3 sequence is 15 residues long. V was pared by 2 bases and J by 2 bases, with 6 bases of the junction left unmatched. Per the germline V gene, CDR1 is SGDLS and CDR2 is YYNGEE. The repertoire was sequenced with immunoSEQ multiplex PCR; TCRdb's copy has only in-frame clones and lacks some. This table holds fewer than 1.8 million clones, approximately 98.5% found once. The origin of this receptor is a young man in good health. The J gene is TRBJ1-1, the V gene TRBV9, with TRBD1 identical over 7 bases. Specimen: naive CD4+ T cells sorted from blood. As to subset: CD45RA+ positively selected. The CDR3 DNA reads TGTGCCAGCAGCGTCCTCGGGACAGCCAACACTGAAGCTTTCTTT. Its protein product is CASSVLGTANTEAFF.